This entry describes one T cell receptor beta chain. No antigen is known for it. No qualities accompany the bases; no much larger clone lies one base away. The data are from a study of blood T cell repertoires in COVID-19 (TCRdb year 2020). Notes on the research overall: Samples from collaborators originated in the United States, Italy and Spain and spanned both the acute and convalescent phases of COVID-19. The material from the prospective study consisted of cDNA or gDNA derived from T cells, B-cell-depleted T cells, or PBMCs. Subjects who had been exposed to COVID-19, were actively infected with it, or had recovered from it provided the deeply sampled blood TCRbeta repertoires that made up the dataset. The repertoires were released in a freely available public database meant as a resource for research on the immune response to SARS-CoV-2. The samples were drawn from the first 160 participants of the ongoing ImmuneRACE study and from 1,200 or so subjects provided by 6 global collaborators. A de-identified subject ID, COVID-19 status, age in years and sex were almost always included in the sample metadata. Where available, HLA class I and class II types were taken from metadata supplied by the sample provider and were not determined by assay-based typing.

According to the germline V gene, CDR1 reads SNHLY and CDR2 reads FYNNEI. The V and J ends are trimmed by 2 bases and 7 bases, leaving 11 bases between them. CDR3 length: 13 amino acids, cysteine to phenylalanine. Just CDR3 DNA is preserved here, 39 bases in frame from base 1. Enrolling through a virtual design, the prospective study's participants ranged in age from roughly 18 to 100 years and lived across about two dozen United States geographic areas. In the prospective study, participants were assigned to cohorts based on the clinical history participants reported in a screening survey and a study questionnaire. Exposed participants had been in contact, within 2 weeks of entering the study, with a person who had a PCR-confirmed or clinician-diagnosed case of COVID-19. In the prospective study, mobile phlebotomists collected whole blood, serum and a nasopharyngeal or oropharyngeal swab from each participant. Additional blood draws and questionnaires over an approximately two-month period could optionally be provided by prospective study participants. Blood samples from the prospective study were shipped frozen or at room temperature prior to DNA extraction.

Paper-wide results and their limitations: The quantity of clinical and demographic metadata differed by source and by participant and was supplied without curation.

The immunoSEQ Assay, a bias-controlled multiplex PCR, was used to amplify TCRbeta CDR3 regions from genomic DNA. In the paper's pipeline: Within the assay, amplification of reference gene primers was used to estimate how many nucleated cells each sample contained. Sequence reads were collapsed and filtered to measure the absolute abundance of every unique TCRbeta CDR3 rearrangement. For each sample, productive Simpson clonality was calculated by taking the square root of Simpson's diversity index across productive rearrangements. The immuneACCESS repertoire file appears here via TCRdb, limited to in-frame rearrangements. These files lack a portion of the clones; in checked studies, under half of the deficit traces to unresolved V genes, and the cause of the others is not known. From that table come the V and J calls and clone size; the DNA was used to work out D and trimming. Present in this sample are about 150,000 clones, approximately 88% of which were seen just once. Together, the top ten hold over 5% of the sample.

Recombination joined TRBV2 with TRBJ2-5; the D gene cannot be named for sure. Sequences were obtained from PBMCs or T cells enriched from blood (not recorded which). The TCR was taken from a man between 65 and 79 years old who had been exposed to COVID-19. The sequence in DNA is TGTGCCAGCAGTGAATCCGGGTATGGGACCCAGTACTTC. Protein translation: CASSESGYGTQYF.